This TCR beta chain derives from a study of response to subunit inactivated influenza vaccine (dated by TCRdb to between 2017 and 2018). Broadly, across the study: To follow how T cells responded to a trivalent subunit inactivated influenza vaccine, the researchers relied on deep quantitative profiling of the T cell receptor repertoire. Overall results and qualifications from the work: The authors proposed that each seasonal influenza vaccination may bring in only a limited number of new T cells.

Receptor amplification or capture employed RT-PCR. For sequencing, an Illumina HiSeq 2500 was employed. The public sequencing data were trimmed at Q25 with fastp and processed into clonotypes with MiXCR by TCRdb, which kept only in-frame beta chains. Identical CDR3 protein sequences are pooled into one entry, listed with their most common genes and DNA. The sample table lists around 750,000 distinct CDR3 sequences, 21% of them with a count of one. The ten biggest clones cover roughly a tenth of the sample. Remarks on this clonotype: Its antigen is not yet known. No per-base quality is available; no much larger clone lies one base away.

The source material was PBMCs from blood, sampled approximately 5 days after vaccination. This TCR was sampled from a man in his fifties who received an inactivated influenza vaccine. Donor details come from another sample of the same person, matched by shared clones.

The nucleotides read TGTGCCAGCAGCCAGACACAGGGGACAAATGAAAAACTGTTTTTT. This encodes CASSQTQGTNEKLFF. The rearrangement joined TRBV9 to TRBJ1-4; the junction holds 7 bases that match TRBD1. The germline V and J ends show losses of 4 bases and 5 bases respectively, and no gene match explains 8 bases of the junction. The germline V gene sets CDR1 to SGDLS and CDR2 to YYNGEE. Taken from cysteine to phenylalanine, the CDR3 has 15 residues. Just the 45-base CDR3 DNA is kept, in frame starting at base 1.